Presented here are 22 T cell receptor beta chains from one specimen sequenced in a study of blood T cell repertoires in COVID-19. Generated by immunoSEQ multiplex PCR, the TCRdb table keeps only in-frame clones and is missing some. Found here are fewer than 110,000 clones, 75% to 90% of them singletons; the top ten hold around 2%. Sequencing was performed on peripheral blood. Receptors were obtained from a woman in her seventies with active or convalescent COVID-19.

The CDR3 region has the DNA TGTGCCAGCAGCCCATCACAGGGTAGGTTCACTGAAGCTTTCTTT. Residues: CASSPSQGRFTEAFF. The chain recombines TRBV28 with TRBJ1-1, with a weak D call TRBD1 (6 bases). V was pared by 6 bases and J by 4 bases, with 18 bases between. This CDR3 has 15 amino acids. Germline V lookup: CDR1 MDHEN, CDR2 SYDVKM.

This clone was seen a few times. The chain employs TRBV5-4 and TRBJ2-1; 10 bases match TRBD2. The CDR3 covers 18 residues. V lost 0 bases, J lost 2 bases, and 8 bases stayed unmatched. The V gene's germline CDR1 is SGHNT and CDR2 YYREEE (reference sequence). CDR3 in amino acids: CASSLGPSGGKAYNEQFF. The CDR3 DNA reads as TGTGCCAGCAGCTTGGGTCCTAGCGGGGGAAAGGCCTACAATGAGCAGTTCTTC.

V and J are TRBV7-2 and TRBJ2-7; tentative D call: TRBD2 (5 bases). Germline V lookup: CDR1 SGHTA, CDR2 FQGNSA. The CDR3 totals 13 residues. Trimming left V 8 bases short and J 7 bases short, with 18 bases between. DNA for the CDR3: TGTGCCAGCGGCCGTCTTTATGGAGGTGAGCAGTACTTC. Protein product: CASGRLYGGEQYF.

The V call is TRBV9, the J call TRBJ2-1, with 7 positions matching TRBD1. The CDR3 length is 15 residues. Trimming cost V 4 bases and J 6 bases; bases outside gene matches: 10. CDR1 SGDLS and CDR2 YYNGEE come from the germline V gene. For the CDR3, the DNA is TGTGCCAGCAGCCCGACAGGGAGAACAGGCAATGAGCAGTTCTTC. Its protein is CASSPTGRTGNEQFF.

The V and J genes are TRBV2 and TRBJ2-1; 12 bases are a match to TRBD2. Germline CDR1 reads SNHLY; CDR2 reads FYNNEI. The CDR3 runs 16 residues. The trim removed 3 bases at V and 9 bases at J, leaving 9 bases unmatched. For the CDR3, the DNA is TGTGCCAGCAGTGAGGGTCTAGCGGGAGGGTTGAGTGAGCAGTTCTTC. It encodes CASSEGLAGGLSEQFF. Supplemented by reference TRBV2 and TRBJ2-1, the full variable domain reads EPEVTQTPSHQVTQMGQEVILRCVPISNHLYFYWYRQILGQKVEFLVSFYNNEISEKSEIFDDQFSVERPDGSNFTLKIRSTKLEDSAMYFCASSEGLAGGLSEQFFGPGTRLTVL.

The chain carries TRBV2 and TRBJ2-5; 7 nucleotides align to TRBD2. Trimming at V came to 10 bases and at J to 4 bases, leaving 12 bases not matched to a gene. The CDR3 has 14 amino acids. CDR1 and CDR2 (germline): SNHLY, FYNNEI. This CDR3 reads CATTSGTMVETQYF. CDR3 bases: TGTGCCACCACATCGGGGACTATGGTAGAGACCCAGTACTTC.

The chain recombines TRBV6-2 or TRBV6-3 with TRBJ1-1, with D uncertain. Trimming removed 2 bases at V and 1 base at J, with 5 bases between. From germline, CDR1 is MNHEY and CDR2 SVGEGT. The CDR3 totals 13 residues. The CDR3 loop is CASSYLSNTEAFF. The CDR3 DNA reads TGTGCCAGCAGTTACCTTTCGAACACTGAAGCTTTCTTT.

J is TRBJ1-2 and V is TRBV5-1; unclear D gene. The CDR3 contains 13 residues. The germline V gene has CDR1 SGHRS and CDR2 YFSETQ. V was trimmed by 4 bases and J by 2 bases, leaving 9 bases between them. The CDR3: CASSPGINYGYTF. Written as DNA, the CDR3 is TGCGCCAGCAGCCCCGGGATCAACTATGGCTACACCTTC.

The rearrangement joins TRBV5-1 to TRBJ1-1; D uncertain. V lost 2 bases and J lost 2, with 7 bases in between. The CDR3 is 13 amino acids. Looked up from germline, CDR1 is SGHRS and CDR2 is YFSETQ. This CDR3 is CASSFGENTEAFF. CDR3 nucleotide sequence: TGCGCCAGCAGCTTCGGGGAAAACACTGAAGCTTTCTTT.

This clone was observed once. V is TRBV10-3 and J is TRBJ2-1; 7 bases fit TRBD2. CDR3 length: 14 amino acids. V lost 4 bases to trimming and J lost 4 bases; unmatched junction nucleotides: 4. The germline V gene has CDR1 ENHRY and CDR2 SYGVKD. Written as DNA, the CDR3 is TGTGCCATCAGTGCGTCGGGGGGATACAATGAGCAGTTCTTC. Encoded protein: CAISASGGYNEQFF.

The J gene is TRBJ1-1, the V gene TRBV14; no clear D gene. Trimming pared 3 bases from V and 0 bases from J, leaving 8 bases between. The CDR3 runs to 14 residues. Germline CDR1 and CDR2: SGHDN and FVKESK. CDR3 loop: CASSHNQMNTEAFF. The CDR3 coding sequence is TGTGCCAGCAGCCATAATCAGATGAACACTGAAGCTTTCTTT.

The rearrangement links TRBV9 to TRBJ2-1, with D hard to call. The CDR3 contains 13 residues. CDR1 and CDR2 from the germline V gene are SGDLS and YYNGEE. The V end was cut by 4 bases, the J end by 6 bases, with 11 bases between. CDR3 region: CASSPHLFNEQFF. The CDR3 coding sequence is TGTGCCAGCAGCCCACACCTTTTCAATGAGCAGTTCTTC.

This clone turned up a few times. CDR3 in DNA: TGTGCCAGCAGTCGACAGCTCTACGAGCAGTACTTC. This translates into CASSRQLYEQYF. The chain recombines TRBV6-2 or TRBV6-3 with TRBJ2-7; D possibly corresponds to TRBD1 (5 bases). CDR3 size: 12 residues. V lost 5 bases, J lost 3 bases, and 8 bases lay in between. Germline V gives CDR1 MNHEY, CDR2 SVGEGT.

The chain carries TRBV6-6 and TRBJ1-6; 7 bases are shared with TRBD1. This CDR3 region has 13 residues. Looked up from germline, CDR1 is MNHNY and CDR2 is SVGAGI (reference sequence). Unmatched junction bases numbered 4, after V lost 4 bases and J lost 10 bases. Here the CDR3 reads CASSSTGNSPLHF. The CDR3 coding sequence is TGTGCCAGCAGTTCGACAGGGAACTCACCCCTCCACTTT.

V usage is TRBV11-2 and J usage is TRBJ2-1, with a possible D match to TRBD2 (6 bases). Germline-derived CDR1 and CDR2 are SGHAT and FQNNGV. V lost 1 base to trimming and J lost 4 bases, with 8 bases between them. This CDR3 region has 14 residues. The CDR3 loop reads CASSLAGRYNEQFF. CDR3 in DNA: TGTGCCAGCAGCTTAGCGGGGAGGTACAATGAGCAGTTCTTC.

This sequence joins TRBV6-1 and TRBJ1-5; 10 nucleotides line up with TRBD1. The V gene's germline CDR1 is MNHNS and CDR2 SASEGT. This CDR3 contains 18 residues. Losses at the gene ends were 0 bases for V and 4 bases for J; bases not matched to a gene: 9. CDR3: CASSEAGTGAGENQPQHF. CDR3 bases: TGTGCCAGCAGTGAAGCGGGGACAGGGGCAGGGGAGAATCAGCCCCAGCATTTT.

Comments on this clone: Compared with germline, one end of the junction differs, possibly owing to a read error. V and J are TRBV6-2 or TRBV6-3 and TRBJ2-3; TRBD2 aligns across 11 bases. The CDR3 runs to 14 residues. Germline loops: CDR1 MNHEY, CDR2 SVGEGT. The CDR3, as DNA: TGTGCCAGCAGTATCGCCCCTACTAGCGGGGGCGGTAATTTT. Translated: CASSIAPTSGGGNF.

This rearrangement joins TRBV9 to TRBJ1-3; 8 positions agree with TRBD1. V gave up 4 bases and J gave up 0 bases; unmatched junction bases: 15. CDR1 is SGDLS, CDR2 YYNGEE, per germline. This CDR3 is built from 19 residues. CDR3 in amino acids: CASSSVPLDRGISGNTIYF. In nucleotides, the CDR3 is TGTGCCAGCAGCTCTGTACCACTCGACAGGGGAATCTCTGGAAACACCATATATTTT.

The J gene is TRBJ2-1, the V gene TRBV27, with 9 bases aligning to TRBD2. This CDR3 is 16 amino acids long. V was clipped by 2 bases and J by 4 bases; unmatched bases: 6. Germline values: CDR1 MNHEY, CDR2 SMNVEV (reference sequence). For the CDR3, the DNA is TGTGCCAGCAGTTTAAGGGGCGGGAGGGGATACAATGAGCAGTTCTTC. Its translation: CASSLRGGRGYNEQFF.

The CDR3 spells CASSLVAGGSTDTQYF. CDR3 coding DNA: TGTGCCAGCAGCTTAGTGGCGGGAGGAAGCACAGATACGCAGTATTTT. The chain links TRBV7-2 to TRBJ2-3; the match to TRBD2 covers 8 bases. The trim removed 1 base at V and 0 bases at J, leaving 3 bases unmatched. Germline assignment: CDR1 SGHTA and CDR2 FQGNSA. This CDR3 contains 16 residues.

This chain links TRBV5-4 with TRBJ2-3; TRBD1 agrees at 8 bases. The length of the CDR3 is 14 residues. Germline values: CDR1 SGHNT, CDR2 YYREEE (reference sequence). V shed 4 bases and J 3 bases; nucleotides not matched to a gene: 4. The CDR3 region has the DNA TGTGCCAGCAGCCAAAGACAGGGGACAGATACGCAGTATTTT. It yields the protein CASSQRQGTDTQYF.

The chain links TRBV28 to TRBJ1-1; D call uncertain. This CDR3 comprises 13 residues. Germline V gene sequence: CDR1 MDHEN, CDR2 SYDVKM. Trimming pared 3 bases from V and 5 bases from J, leaving 10 bases between. This CDR3 is CASSLVLATEAFF. The CDR3 DNA follows: TGTGCCAGCAGTTTGGTCCTTGCGACTGAAGCTTTCTTT. The whole variable domain, filled in from reference TRBV28 and TRBJ1-1, reads DVKVTQSSRYLVKRTGEKVFLECVQDMDHENMFWYRQDPGLGLRLIYFSYDVKMKEKGDIPEGYSVSREKKERFSLILESASTNQTSMYLCASSLVLATEAFFGQGTRLTVV.